This T cell receptor beta chain was identified during a study of blood T cell repertoires in COVID-19. The CDR3 is 15 residues long. With V trimmed by 5 bases and J by 7 bases, 7 bases remained unmatched. Germline V gene lookup returns CDR1 SNHLY and CDR2 FYNNEI. The protocol was immunoSEQ multiplex PCR, while the TCRdb copy is restricted to in-frame clones and leaves out a portion. The sample contains around 70,000 clones, around nine tenths of which appear only once. V gene TRBV2 combines with J gene TRBJ1-5; 11 nucleotides match TRBD1. Sample: peripheral blood. The sequence came from a man aged 50-60 years with acute or convalescent COVID-19. CDR3: CASSQRTGGDQPQHF. The CDR3 coding sequence is TGTGCCAGCAGTCAAAGGACAGGGGGCGACCAGCCCCAGCATTTT. The complete variable domain, with remaining parts taken from reference TRBV2 and TRBJ1-5, reads EPEVTQTPSHQVTQMGQEVILRCVPISNHLYFYWYRQILGQKVEFLVSFYNNEISEKSEIFDDQFSVERPDGSNFTLKIRSTKLEDSAMYFCASSQRTGGDQPQHFGDGTRLSIL.